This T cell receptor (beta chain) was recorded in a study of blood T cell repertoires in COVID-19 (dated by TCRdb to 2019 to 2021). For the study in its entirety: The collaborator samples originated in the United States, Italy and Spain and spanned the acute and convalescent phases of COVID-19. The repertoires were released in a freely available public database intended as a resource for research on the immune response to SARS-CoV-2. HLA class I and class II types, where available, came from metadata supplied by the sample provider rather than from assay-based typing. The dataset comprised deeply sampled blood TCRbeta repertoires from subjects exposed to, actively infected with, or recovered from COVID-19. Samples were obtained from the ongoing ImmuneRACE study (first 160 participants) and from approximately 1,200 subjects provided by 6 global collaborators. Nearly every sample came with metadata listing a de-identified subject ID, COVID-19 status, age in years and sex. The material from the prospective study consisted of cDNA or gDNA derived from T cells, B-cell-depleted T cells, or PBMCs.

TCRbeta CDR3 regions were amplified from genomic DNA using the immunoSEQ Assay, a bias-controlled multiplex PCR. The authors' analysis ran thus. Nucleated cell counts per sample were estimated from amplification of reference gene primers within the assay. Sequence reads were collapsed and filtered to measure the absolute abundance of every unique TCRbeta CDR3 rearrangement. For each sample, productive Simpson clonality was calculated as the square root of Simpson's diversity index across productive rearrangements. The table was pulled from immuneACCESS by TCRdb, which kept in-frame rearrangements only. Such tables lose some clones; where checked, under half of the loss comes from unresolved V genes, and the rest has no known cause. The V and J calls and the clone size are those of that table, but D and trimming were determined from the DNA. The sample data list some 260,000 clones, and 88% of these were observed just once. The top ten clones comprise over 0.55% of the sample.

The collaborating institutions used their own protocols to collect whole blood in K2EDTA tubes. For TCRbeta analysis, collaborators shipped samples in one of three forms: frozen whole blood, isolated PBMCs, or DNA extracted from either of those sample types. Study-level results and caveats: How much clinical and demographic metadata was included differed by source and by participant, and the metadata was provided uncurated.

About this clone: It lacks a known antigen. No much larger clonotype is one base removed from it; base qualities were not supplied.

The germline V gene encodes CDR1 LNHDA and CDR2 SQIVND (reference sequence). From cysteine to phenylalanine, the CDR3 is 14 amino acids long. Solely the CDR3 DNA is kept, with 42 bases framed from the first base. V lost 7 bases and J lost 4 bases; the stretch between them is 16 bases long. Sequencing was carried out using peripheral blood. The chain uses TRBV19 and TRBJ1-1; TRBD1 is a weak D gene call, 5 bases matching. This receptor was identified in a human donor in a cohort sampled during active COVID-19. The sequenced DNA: TGTGCCAGTACCCAGGGTGATAGGGGCACTGAAGCTTTCTTT. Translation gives CASTQGDRGTEAFF.